A single sample gave rise to the 13 T cell receptor beta chains below, sequenced in a study of T cell changes during pregnancy in multiple sclerosis. Assay: immunoSEQ multiplex PCR; the TCRdb copy retains only in-frame clones and omits some. The top ten hold more than 8.5% of the sample, which has approximately 50,000 clones, over 80% seen once. Specimen: CD8+ T cells from peripheral blood mononuclear cells, collected after pregnancy. The receptor source for this set is a female donor with multiple sclerosis, enrolled in a pregnancy study.

The rearrangement links TRBV29-1 to TRBJ1-3, with 7 nucleotides matching TRBD1. With 6 bases clipped from V and 2 bases from J, the junction kept 10 bases outside the gene matches. CDR1 is SQVTM, CDR2 ANQGSEA, per germline. The CDR3 sequence is 15 residues long. CDR3 amino acids: CSVALSTGPGNTIYF. In DNA, the CDR3 is TGCAGCGTGGCCCTGTCGACAGGGCCTGGAAACACCATATATTTT.

The chain carries TRBV11-2 and TRBJ1-6; no clear D gene. The CDR3 contains 14 residues. V lost 2 bases, J lost 8 bases, and 10 bases lay in between. Germline CDR1 and CDR2: SGHAT and FQNNGV. The CDR3: CASSLSSGDSPLHF. Here the CDR3 DNA reads TGTGCCAGCAGCTTATCCTCCGGGGATTCACCCCTCCACTTT.

The chain is built from TRBV14 and TRBJ1-1, with TRBD1 as a possible D gene (5 bases). V was cut by 0 bases and J by 0 bases, with 11 bases left in between. The CDR3 loop spans 16 amino acids. CDR1 is SGHDN and CDR2 is FVKESK in the germline V gene. CDR3 protein: CASSQDVDSLNTEAFF. DNA for the CDR3: TGTGCCAGCAGCCAAGACGTTGACAGCCTGAACACTGAAGCTTTCTTT.

The chain couples TRBV5-6 to TRBJ2-7; 8 bases match TRBD1. Germline V CDR1 and CDR2: SGHDT, YYEEEE. Trimming at V came to 3 bases and at J to 3 bases, leaving 11 bases not matched to a gene. This CDR3 has 16 amino acids. CDR3 sequence reads: CASSSFRTGTFYEQYF. CDR3 bases: TGTGCCAGCAGCTCCTTTAGGACAGGGACATTCTACGAGCAGTACTTC.

The chain carries TRBV6-1 and TRBJ2-7, with 7 bases lining up with TRBD2. This CDR3 is built from 15 residues. The J segment lost 5 bases and the V segment lost 8 bases, leaving 15 bases of the junction unmatched. The germline V gene has CDR1 MNHNS and CDR2 SASEGT. CDR3 nucleotides: TGTGCCAGCGTCGAAACGGGGGGACGTTCGGACGAGCAGTACTTC. This gives the protein CASVETGGRSDEQYF.

The J gene is TRBJ1-1, the V gene TRBV27; 7 bases map to TRBD1. Germline CDR1 and CDR2: MNHEY and SMNVEV (reference sequence). The CDR3 loop spans 15 amino acids. Germline trimming cut 5 bases from V and 6 bases from J; bases unmatched to any gene: 12. This CDR3 is CASSIRDSVKAEAFF. The CDR3 DNA sequence: TGTGCCAGCAGTATCCGGGACAGTGTGAAGGCTGAAGCTTTCTTT.

The J gene is TRBJ2-7, the V gene TRBV6-1; no clear D. The V gene's germline CDR1 is MNHNS and CDR2 SASEGT. The germline V and J ends were trimmed by 6 bases and 7 bases, with 13 bases remaining between them. The CDR3 is 12 amino acids. DNA for the CDR3: TGTGCCAGCAGCTCTAATACTGTGGAGCAGTACTTC. The encoded protein is CASSSNTVEQYF.

The chain combines TRBV19 with TRBJ2-1, with D tentatively TRBD1 (6 bases). This CDR3 has 17 residues. The V and J ends lost 9 bases and 4 bases respectively, with 25 bases between them. CDR1 LNHDA and CDR2 SQIVND come from the germline V gene (reference sequence). This chain's CDR3 is CASRRAPSRDKYNEQFF. CDR3 sequence (DNA): TGTGCCAGCCGACGAGCCCCCTCTCGGGACAAGTACAATGAGCAGTTCTTC.

The chain links TRBV2 to TRBJ2-7; TRBD1 is a possible D gene (5 bases). With 2 bases removed from V and 2 bases from J, the gap between germline ends came to 7 bases. Per germline, CDR1 SNHLY and CDR2 FYNNEI. This CDR3 region has 13 residues. CDR3 DNA sequence: TGTGCCAGCAGTGAAAGGGGCCCCTACGAGCAGTACTTC. Its protein is CASSERGPYEQYF.

The chain uses TRBV13 and TRBJ2-7; D is perhaps TRBD1 (6 bases). CDR1 is PRHDT and CDR2 is FYEKMQ in the germline V gene (reference sequence). The CDR3 spans 13 residues. The V end was cut by 4 bases, the J end by 3 bases, with 10 bases between. CDR3 protein: CASSSGQNYEQYF. In DNA, the CDR3 is TGTGCCAGCAGCTCGGGACAAAACTACGAGCAGTACTTC.

The J gene is TRBJ2-2, the V gene TRBV6-4; no definite D call. The V and J ends lost 2 bases and 3 bases respectively, with 7 bases between them. This CDR3 has 14 residues. Germline CDR1 reads MRHNA; CDR2 reads SNTAGT. The DNA of the CDR3 is TGTGCCAGCAGTGACAGCCAGGACACCGGGGAGCTGTTTTTT. Amino acid sequence: CASSDSQDTGELFF.

The CDR3 DNA sequence: TGTGCCAGCAGCTTAGCTCGGGGAGACTACGAGCAGTACTTC. Protein sequence: CASSLARGDYEQYF. The J gene is TRBJ2-7, the V gene TRBV13; D might be TRBD2 (5 bases). The CDR3 contains 14 residues. Trimming took off 1 base at V and 3 bases at J, with 10 bases between the two ends. Germline CDR1 and CDR2: PRHDT and FYEKMQ (reference sequence).

V usage is TRBV6-5 and J usage is TRBJ2-7; D is unresolved. Between the trimmed V and J ends, which lost 6 bases and 2 bases, there was a span of 8 bases. In germline, CDR1 is MNHEY, CDR2 SVGAGI. The CDR3 loop spans 12 amino acids. The DNA of the CDR3 is TGTGCCAGCAGCCACAACACCTACGAGCAGTACTTC. Residues: CASSHNTYEQYF.